The 2 T cell receptor beta chains presented below share a single source sample, sequenced in a study of T-cell reconstitution after alpha-beta-depleted transplantation in children. A library of TCRbeta sequences, prepared with unique molecular identifiers, was generated. MiXCR, applied by TCRdb to the PCR reads, yields one record per CDR3 protein. This table has 95,000 to 150,000 distinct CDR3 sequences, roughly 24% appearing once. The material was PBMCs, mostly from graft donor cells, obtained 180 days after TCRalphabeta/CD19-depleted stem cell transplant. The receptor source for this set is a male patient between 2 and 15 years old who had a stem cell transplant for chronic granulomatous disease, so the T cells may come from the graft donor.

This sequence joins TRBV6-2 or TRBV6-3 and TRBJ2-1; either TRBD1 or TRBD2 may supply D (5 bases each). This CDR3 has 21 amino acids. The germline V gene encodes CDR1 MNHEY and CDR2 SVGEGT. V was pared by 7 bases and J by 2 bases, with 33 bases between. The CDR3 coding sequence is TGTGCCAGCAAGGGGAGACTACCAGTGGTGTCAGTGGCCCCGACCTACAATGAGCAGTTCTTC. It translates to CASKGRLPVVSVAPTYNEQFF.

This clonotype was detected a few times. A much larger clone sits a single nucleotide away, making a read error possible. The chain uses TRBV12-3 or TRBV12-4 and TRBJ2-6; D may match TRBD1 or TRBD2 (5 bases each). The CDR3 consists of 17 residues. CDR3 nucleotides: TGTGCCAGCCTCCCTAGGACTTTTAGCTCTGGGGCCAACGGCCTGACTTTC. Its translation: CASLPRTFSSGANGLTF.